These 9 T cell receptor beta chains were all obtained from the same sample, sequenced in a study of blood T cell repertoires in COVID-19. The method was immunoSEQ multiplex PCR; TCRdb's version includes in-frame clones alone and lacks a portion of them. The table lists more than 300,000 clones, around 90% of them singletons, with 1.2% in the top ten. Sequencing input: PBMCs or T cells enriched from blood (not recorded which). The receptors originated from a woman aged 18-35 years who had recovered from COVID-19.

This rearrangement joins TRBV18 to TRBJ1-1, with D unresolved. The germline V and J ends were trimmed by 1 base and 5 bases, with 8 bases remaining between them. The length of the CDR3 is 13 residues. Germline CDR1 KGHSH, CDR2 LQKENI. The CDR3 nucleotides read TGTGCCAGCTCACCACTTGAGGATACTGAAGCTTTCTTT. Translating gives CASSPLEDTEAFF.

This chain connects TRBV18 to TRBJ2-5; D is uncertain. Per the germline V gene, CDR1 is KGHSH and CDR2 is LQKENI. The CDR3 runs to 13 residues. V shed 2 bases and J shed 2 bases, with 6 bases lying between them. The CDR3 reads CASSPNSQETQYF. CDR3 coding DNA: TGTGCCAGCTCACCAAATTCTCAAGAGACCCAGTACTTC.

The V call is TRBV10-3, the J call TRBJ2-5; D is possibly TRBD1 (6 bases). Germline V CDR1 and CDR2: ENHRY, SYGVKD. The CDR3 runs to 17 residues. The V and J ends lost 2 bases and 2 bases respectively, with 18 bases between them. The CDR3 DNA reads TGTGCCATCAGTGAGCATGACGCGCCGAGGGGGCAAGAGACCCAGTACTTC. The encoded protein is CAISEHDAPRGQETQYF.

This chain uses TRBV4-3 with TRBJ1-2; 9 bases line up with TRBD1. Germline V lookup: CDR1 LGHNA, CDR2 YSLEER. This CDR3 contains 13 residues. V shed 4 bases and J 10 bases; nucleotides not matched to a gene: 7. The CDR3 DNA sequence: TGCGCCAGCAGCCCCTGGACAGGGGCGGACTACACCTTC. Its protein product is CASSPWTGADYTF.

This chain uses TRBV12-5 with TRBJ2-2; D possibly corresponds to TRBD2 (5 bases). V lost 6 bases and J lost 0, with 11 bases in between. This CDR3 comprises 15 residues. From germline, CDR1 is LGHNT and CDR2 FRNRAP. The DNA of the CDR3 is TGTGCTAGTGGCCCCTCGGGGACGAACACCGGGGAGCTGTTTTTT. Translated, it gives CASGPSGTNTGELFF.

The rearrangement uses TRBV10-3 and TRBJ1-3, with 11 bases identical to TRBD1. The germline gives CDR1 ENHRY, CDR2 SYGVKD. Trimming at V came to 3 bases and at J to 2 bases, leaving 15 bases not matched to a gene. CDR3 length: 20 residues. In DNA, the CDR3 is TGTGCCATCAGTGATAGAATTTCCCGGACAGGGGGCTCGGCTGGAAACACCATATATTTT. This sequence encodes CAISDRISRTGGSAGNTIYF.

The CDR3 is CASGQIRYEQYF. Here the CDR3 DNA reads TGTGCCAGCGGCCAGATTCGATACGAGCAGTACTTC. The chain employs TRBV11-2 and TRBJ2-7; no clear D. The ends were cut back, 8 bases at V and 4 bases at J, with 12 bases in the middle. Germline V gene sequence: CDR1 SGHAT, CDR2 FQNNGV. The CDR3 consists of 12 residues.

The chain is built from TRBV2 and TRBJ2-7; no clear D. CDR1 SNHLY and CDR2 FYNNEI come from the germline V gene. The CDR3 extends over 12 amino acids. V lost 5 bases to trimming and J lost 4 bases, with 9 bases between them. The CDR3 coding sequence is TGTGCCAGCAGTTCTTCTCTTTACGAGCAGTACTTC. Encoded protein: CASSSSLYEQYF.

V and J are TRBV6-5 and TRBJ2-7; tentative D call: TRBD1 (6 bases). CDR1 MNHEY and CDR2 SVGAGI come from the germline V gene. Trimming removed 5 bases from V and 4 bases from J, with 9 bases in between. This CDR3 region has 12 residues. Here the CDR3 reads CASSRTVYEQYF. For the CDR3, the DNA is TGTGCCAGCAGTAGGACAGTTTACGAGCAGTACTTC.